A selection of T cell receptor beta chains follows, all from one sample in a study of shared clonotypes between healthy human individuals. The table came from immunoSEQ multiplex PCR; TCRdb's copy has only in-frame clones and leaves some out. The profile shows fewer than 1 million clones, around 96% of them singletons. Material for sequencing was naive CD8+ T cells sorted from blood. These receptors all stem from a man aged 25-45 years in good health. Each CDR3 is given with its conserved first and last residue. D genes are given only for firm matches.

J gene: TRBJ2-3; D gene: TRBD1; V gene: TRBV6-1; CDR3 protein: CASSERYRGLGEDTQYF; CDR3 DNA: TGTGCCAGCAGTGAGCGATACAGGGGGCTCGGGGAAGATACGCAGTATTTT
J gene: TRBJ2-7; D gene: NA; V gene: TRBV13; CDR3 protein: CASSPGMLSYEQYF; CDR3 DNA: TGTGCCAGCAGCCCCGGGATGTTAAGCTACGAGCAGTACTTC
J gene: TRBJ2-7; D gene: NA; V gene: TRBV7-8; CDR3 protein: CASSLEVPYEQYF; CDR3 DNA: TGTGCCAGCAGCTTAGAGGTCCCCTACGAGCAGTACTTC
J gene: TRBJ2-7; D gene: NA; V gene: TRBV2; CDR3 protein: CASSEGYGSSYEQYF; CDR3 DNA: TGTGCCAGCAGTGAGGGGTATGGGTCCTCCTACGAGCAGTACTTC
J gene: TRBJ2-7; D gene: TRBD1; V gene: TRBV5-1; CDR3 protein: CASSSTGTGNYEQYF; CDR3 DNA: TGCGCCAGCAGCTCCACCGGGACAGGGAACTACGAGCAGTACTTC
J gene: TRBJ2-3; D gene: NA; V gene: TRBV29-1; CDR3 protein: CSVEVPTNTDTQYF; CDR3 DNA: TGCAGCGTTGAAGTCCCCACCAACACAGATACGCAGTATTTT
J gene: TRBJ2-1; D gene: NA; V gene: TRBV15; CDR3 protein: CATSRDRVDNEQFF; CDR3 DNA: TGTGCCACCAGCAGAGATAGGGTGGACAATGAGCAGTTCTTC
J gene: TRBJ1-5; D gene: NA; V gene: TRBV28; CDR3 protein: CASYDEYSNQPQHF; CDR3 DNA: TGTGCCAGCTACGATGAATATAGCAATCAGCCCCAGCATTTT
J gene: TRBJ2-7; D gene: NA; V gene: TRBV11-3; CDR3 protein: CASSLGDSYEQYF; CDR3 DNA: TGTGCCAGCAGCTTAGGGGACTCCTACGAGCAGTACTTC
J gene: TRBJ2-1; D gene: TRBD2; V gene: TRBV5-6; CDR3 protein: CASSVTSGPYNEQFF; CDR3 DNA: TGTGCCAGCAGCGTGACTAGCGGACCCTACAATGAGCAGTTCTTC
J gene: TRBJ2-1; D gene: NA; V gene: TRBV4-1; CDR3 protein: CASSPPGNYNEQFF; CDR3 DNA: TGCGCCAGCAGCCCCCCAGGGAACTACAATGAGCAGTTCTTC
J gene: TRBJ2-7; D gene: NA; V gene: TRBV29-1; CDR3 protein: CSVEVSWDTHSYEQYF; CDR3 DNA: TGCAGCGTTGAAGTATCATGGGACACGCACTCCTACGAGCAGTACTTC
J gene: TRBJ2-1; D gene: NA; V gene: TRBV14; CDR3 protein: CASSQGSYYNEQFF; CDR3 DNA: TGTGCCAGCAGCCAAGGATCTTACTACAATGAGCAGTTCTTC
J gene: TRBJ2-2; D gene: NA; V gene: TRBV15; CDR3 protein: CATSRETGLSGELFF; CDR3 DNA: TGTGCCACCAGCAGAGAAACAGGGTTGTCCGGGGAGCTGTTTTTT
J gene: TRBJ2-1; D gene: TRBD2; V gene: TRBV19; CDR3 protein: CASSSPSVLAGVVINEQFF; CDR3 DNA: TGTGCCAGTAGTTCCCCGTCGGTACTAGCGGGAGTAGTAATCAATGAGCAGTTCTTC
J gene: TRBJ2-5; D gene: NA; V gene: TRBV9; CDR3 protein: CASSPEGERETQYF; CDR3 DNA: TGTGCCAGCAGCCCCGAGGGAGAGCGGGAGACCCAGTACTTC
J gene: TRBJ2-7; D gene: NA; V gene: TRBV7-9; CDR3 protein: CASSLLGQGGYEQYF; CDR3 DNA: TGTGCCAGCAGCTTATTAGGGCAGGGGGGCTACGAGCAGTACTTC